This T cell receptor beta chain was identified during a study of blood T cell repertoires in COVID-19. Study-level background: The United States, Italy and Spain were the sources of the acute and convalescent COVID-19 samples. T cells, B-cell-depleted T cells, or PBMCs provided the cDNA or gDNA that served as material.

Original methodology: Amplified reference gene primers provided the basis for estimating nucleated cell counts. The protocol was immunoSEQ multiplex PCR, while the TCRdb copy is restricted to in-frame clones and leaves out a portion. V and J calls and clone size are copied from that table; D and trimming were computed from the DNA. There are roughly 61,000 clones in the sample; about 73% occur only once, and more than 11% lies in the top ten. CDR1 is SEHNR, CDR2 FQNEAQ, per germline (reference sequence). The V gene end was trimmed by 5 bases and the J gene end by 4 bases; junction bases not matched to a gene: 8. This CDR3 contains 15 residues.

The sequencing sample was made of peripheral blood. This receptor was identified in a woman aged 70 to 79 with acute or convalescent COVID-19. The genes are TRBV7-9 and TRBJ1-5, with 7 bases that match TRBD1. The CDR3 DNA reads as TGTGCCAGCAGCCGGGGGACAGAACCGAATCAGCCCCAGCATTTT. This codes for CASSRGTEPNQPQHF.